This T cell receptor beta chain was observed in a study of cytomegalovirus exposure and HLA in healthy donors. Broader study findings: Rates of TCR association differed by HLA locus in a later analysis, with DRB1 highest and HLA-C lowest. Some TCR beta chains (more than 150 of them) were listed as cytomegalovirus-associated. In vitro, three CMV-associated chains proved specific for CMV antigens. The study dropped some indistinguishable V segments, TRBV6-2 and TRBV6-3 among them.

PCR involved 60 Vbeta and 13 Jbeta primers. Only in-frame clones appear in the TCRdb table, and some are missing; sequencing was by immunoSEQ multiplex PCR. Of 150,000 to 200,000 clones in the sample, roughly 78% were seen once. Of note for this clone: Its cognate antigen is unknown.

Germline V CDR1 and CDR2: PRHDT, FYEKMQ (reference sequence). Trimming cost V 7 bases and J 4 bases, with 18 bases left between them. The CDR3 covers 15 residues. The chain combines TRBV13 with TRBJ2-3, with D perhaps TRBD1 (5 bases). This clonotype was obtained from a woman in her thirties or forties in good health and CMV-seronegative. Sequencing input: PBMCs. CDR3 region: CASTQKRWGSDTQYF. As DNA, the CDR3 is TGTGCCAGCACCCAAAAGAGGTGGGGCTCAGATACGCAGTATTTT.